This T cell receptor (beta chain) stems from a study of blood T cell repertoires in COVID-19 (dated by TCRdb to 2018 to 2020). Describing the broader study: The collaborator samples originated in the United States, Italy and Spain and spanned the acute and convalescent phases of COVID-19. Where available, HLA class I and class II types were obtained from metadata supplied by the sample provider rather than from assay-based typing. Nearly every sample came with metadata listing a de-identified subject ID, COVID-19 status, age in years and sex. The repertoires were released in a freely available public database meant as a resource for research on the immune response to SARS-CoV-2. Deeply sampled blood TCRbeta repertoires from subjects exposed to, actively infected with, or recovered from COVID-19 were included in the dataset. Samples were obtained from the ongoing ImmuneRACE study (first 160 participants) and from 1,254 subjects provided by 6 global collaborators. The material from the prospective study consisted of cDNA or gDNA derived from T cells, B-cell-depleted T cells, or PBMCs.

Whole blood was collected in K2EDTA tubes by collaborating institutions according to the institutions' own protocols. For TCRbeta analysis, collaborator samples were shipped as frozen whole blood, as isolated PBMCs, or as DNA extracted from either sample type. Overall study results and their limits: How much clinical and demographic metadata was included differed by source and by participant, and the metadata was provided uncurated.

Of note for this clone: The clone's antigen remains unknown. The sample holds no much larger clone one base away, and base qualities are not on file.

The immunoSEQ Assay, a bias-controlled multiplex PCR, was used to amplify TCRbeta CDR3 regions from genomic DNA. Regarding the original processing steps: The number of nucleated cells in each sample was estimated from the amplification of reference gene primers within the assay. To quantify the absolute abundance of each unique TCRbeta CDR3 rearrangement, sequence reads were collapsed and filtered. For each sample, productive Simpson clonality was calculated by taking the square root of Simpson's diversity index across productive rearrangements. This is the immuneACCESS table as TCRdb keeps it, with only in-frame sequences that have V and J called. A part of the clones is gone; compared with another copy, unresolved V genes explain less than half, and the rest is unexplained. V and J calls and clone size follow that table, whereas D and trimming were derived from the DNA. In this sample the table shows under 30,000 clones, 70% to 90% of which occur a single time. The ten largest account for 9.9% of the sample.

For this chain, trimming is 4 bases at the V end and 11 bases at the J end, and the number of junction bases without a gene match is 8. The CDR3 numbers 13 residues from cysteine through phenylalanine. Left in the record is the CDR3 DNA by itself, 39 bases read in frame from the first base. The germline V gene sets CDR1 to SGHRS and CDR2 to YFSETQ. The V and J segments used are TRBV5-1 and TRBJ1-1; 10 bases in the middle match TRBD1. Sequencing was performed on peripheral blood. The receptor was derived from a human donor in a cohort sampled during active COVID-19. CDR3 sequence: CASSTGQGGVAFF. At the DNA level, the sequence is TGCGCCAGCAGCACCGGACAGGGGGGGGTGGCTTTCTTT.